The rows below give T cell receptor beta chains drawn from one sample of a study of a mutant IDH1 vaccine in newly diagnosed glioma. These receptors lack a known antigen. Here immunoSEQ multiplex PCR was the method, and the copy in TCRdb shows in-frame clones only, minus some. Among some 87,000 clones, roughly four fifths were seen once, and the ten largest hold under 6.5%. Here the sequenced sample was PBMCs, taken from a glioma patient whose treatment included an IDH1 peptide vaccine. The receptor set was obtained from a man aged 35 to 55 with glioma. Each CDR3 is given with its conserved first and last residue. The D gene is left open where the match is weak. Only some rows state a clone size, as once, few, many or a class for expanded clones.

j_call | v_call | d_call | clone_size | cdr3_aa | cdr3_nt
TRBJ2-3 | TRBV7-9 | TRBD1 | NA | CASSLGQGADTQYF | TGTGCCAGCAGCCTCGGACAGGGCGCAGATACGCAGTATTTT
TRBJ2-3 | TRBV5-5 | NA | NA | CASSFPRDTQYF | TGTGCCAGCAGCTTCCCAAGAGATACGCAGTATTTT
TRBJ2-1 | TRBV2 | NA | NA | CASSETLGEQFF | TGTGCCAGCAGTGAAACACTGGGTGAGCAGTTCTTC
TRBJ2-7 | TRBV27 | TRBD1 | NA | CASSFLQGPTYEQYF | TGTGCCAGCAGTTTTTTACAGGGGCCGACCTACGAGCAGTACTTC
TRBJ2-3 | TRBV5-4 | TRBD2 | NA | CASSLAGGVTDTQYF | TGTGCCAGCAGCTTAGCGGGAGGGGTGACAGATACGCAGTATTTT
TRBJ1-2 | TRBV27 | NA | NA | CASSLGGTPRPGYTF | TGTGCCAGCAGTTTAGGAGGGACCCCCAGGCCTGGCTACACCTTC
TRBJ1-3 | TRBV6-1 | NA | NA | CATFSGNTIYF | TGTGCCACCTTCTCTGGAAACACCATATATTTT
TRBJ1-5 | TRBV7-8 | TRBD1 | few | CASSLAQTGDQPQHF | TGTGCCAGCAGCTTAGCCCAGACAGGGGATCAGCCCCAGCATTTT
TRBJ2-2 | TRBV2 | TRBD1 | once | CATAGQVFTGELFF | TGTGCCACCGCGGGACAGGTTTTTACCGGGGAGCTGTTTTTT
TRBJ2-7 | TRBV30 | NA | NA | CAWSGQLVEQYF | TGTGCCTGGAGTGGACAGCTAGTCGAGCAGTACTTC
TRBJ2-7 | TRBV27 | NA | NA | CASSFHAASYEQYF | TGTGCCAGCAGTTTTCACGCAGCCTCCTACGAGCAGTACTTC
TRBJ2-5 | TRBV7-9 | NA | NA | CASGPTSGETQYF | TGTGCCAGCGGACCTACATCTGGGGAGACCCAGTACTTC
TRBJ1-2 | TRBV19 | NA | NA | CASSPRQGGTNYGYTF | TGTGCCAGTAGTCCCCGGCAGGGAGGGACTAACTATGGCTACACCTTC
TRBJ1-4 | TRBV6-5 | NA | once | CASSYVAATNEKLFF | TGTGCCAGCAGTTACGTTGCAGCAACTAATGAAAAACTGTTTTTT
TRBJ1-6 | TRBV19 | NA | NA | CASSPGISPLHF | TGTGCCAGTAGCCCCGGAATTTCACCCCTCCACTTT
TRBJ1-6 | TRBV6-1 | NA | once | CASSEGLNSPLHF | TGTGCCAGCAGTGAAGGTTTAAATTCACCCCTCCACTTT
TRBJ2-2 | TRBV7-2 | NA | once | CASSLVPDTGELFF | TGTGCCAGCAGCTTAGTCCCCGACACCGGGGAGCTGTTTTTT
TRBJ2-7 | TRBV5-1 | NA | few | CASSLTGLYEQYF | TGCGCCAGCAGCTTGACAGGGTTGTACGAGCAGTACTTC
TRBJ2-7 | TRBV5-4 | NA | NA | CASSPSYEQYF | TGTGCCAGCAGCCCCTCCTACGAGCAGTACTTC
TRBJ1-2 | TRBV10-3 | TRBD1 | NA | CAIRGGTGQYGYTF | TGTGCCATCAGAGGAGGGACAGGGCAATATGGCTACACCTTC
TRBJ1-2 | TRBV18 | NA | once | CASSPRTEGYGYTF | TGTGCCAGCTCACCACGGACGGAGGGATATGGCTACACCTTC
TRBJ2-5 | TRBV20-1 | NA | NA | CSARLQETQYF | TGCAGTGCTAGACTCCAAGAGACCCAGTACTTC
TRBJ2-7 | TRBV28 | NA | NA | CASSSLYEQYF | TGTGCCAGCAGCTCGCTATACGAGCAGTACTTC
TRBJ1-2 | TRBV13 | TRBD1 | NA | CASSPQGQGANYGYTF | TGTGCCAGCAGCCCCCAAGGACAGGGTGCCAACTATGGCTACACCTTC
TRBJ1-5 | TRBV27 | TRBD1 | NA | CASSSTPGGSYQPQHF | TGTGCCAGCAGTTCCACCCCAGGGGGGTCCTATCAGCCCCAGCATTTT
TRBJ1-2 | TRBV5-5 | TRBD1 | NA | CASSLGWDRNYGYTF | TGTGCCAGCAGCTTGGGATGGGACAGGAACTATGGCTACACCTTC
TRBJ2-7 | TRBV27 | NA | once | CASSPSPATYEQYF | TGTGCCAGCAGTCCTTCCCCGGCAACCTACGAGCAGTACTTC
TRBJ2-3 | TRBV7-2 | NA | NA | CASSWSATDTQYF | TGTGCCAGCAGCTGGTCAGCGACAGATACGCAGTATTTT
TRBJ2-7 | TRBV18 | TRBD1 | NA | CASSPTGTGVGEQYF | TGTGCCAGCTCACCAACCGGGACAGGGGTGGGGGAGCAGTACTTC
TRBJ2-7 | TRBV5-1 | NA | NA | CASSLVGSGTYEQYF | TGCGCCAGCAGCTTGGTCGGGAGCGGCACCTACGAGCAGTACTTC
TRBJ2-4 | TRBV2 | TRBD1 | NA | CASSGSDRGTRDIQYF | TGTGCCAGCAGTGGGTCGGACAGGGGGACGCGGGACATTCAGTACTTC
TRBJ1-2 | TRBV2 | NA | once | CASSPTQKDGYTF | TGTGCCAGCAGTCCCACACAGAAAGATGGCTACACCTTC
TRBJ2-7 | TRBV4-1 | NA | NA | CASSQTYSYEQYF | TGCGCCAGCAGCCAGACCTACAGCTACGAGCAGTACTTC
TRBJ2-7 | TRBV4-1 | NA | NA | CASSQRSTGTYEQYF | TGCGCCAGCAGCCAGCGATCGACAGGTACCTACGAGCAGTACTTC
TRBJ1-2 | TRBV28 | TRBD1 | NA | CASSSGQGYSGYTF | TGTGCCAGCAGTTCGGGACAGGGATATTCTGGCTACACCTTC
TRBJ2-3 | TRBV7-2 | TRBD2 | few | CASSFRPLGGGAADTQYF | TGTGCCAGCAGCTTTAGGCCTCTGGGCGGGGGGGCTGCAGATACGCAGTATTTT
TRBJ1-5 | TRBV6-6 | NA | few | CASSGLSENQPQHF | TGTGCCAGCAGTGGACTTTCAGAGAATCAGCCCCAGCATTTT
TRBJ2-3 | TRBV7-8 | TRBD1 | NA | CASSTAQGAPTDTQYF | TGTGCCAGCAGCACCGCACAGGGGGCCCCCACAGATACGCAGTATTTT
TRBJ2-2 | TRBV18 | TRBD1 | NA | CASSPRQGNTGELFF | TGTGCCAGCTCACCACGACAGGGGAACACCGGGGAGCTGTTTTTT
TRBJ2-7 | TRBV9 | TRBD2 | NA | CASSPGRTSGVSYEQYF | TGTGCCAGCAGCCCAGGTCGGACTAGCGGGGTCTCCTACGAGCAGTACTTC
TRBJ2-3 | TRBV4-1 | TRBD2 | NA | CASSLGLAGATDTQYF | TGCGCCAGCAGCCTTGGACTAGCGGGAGCAACAGATACGCAGTATTTT
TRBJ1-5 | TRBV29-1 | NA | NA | CSVGGRNQPQHF | TGCAGCGTTGGGGGGCGCAATCAGCCCCAGCATTTT
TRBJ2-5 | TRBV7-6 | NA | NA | CASSFKGETGETQYF | TGTGCCAGCAGCTTTAAGGGGGAAACGGGGGAGACCCAGTACTTC
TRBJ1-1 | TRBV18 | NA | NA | CASSPLTGPEAFF | TGTGCCAGCTCACCACTTACAGGGCCTGAAGCTTTCTTT
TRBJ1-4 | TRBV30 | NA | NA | CAWIGSSRPDEKLFF | TGTGCCTGGATCGGTAGCTCCCGACCTGATGAAAAACTGTTTTTT
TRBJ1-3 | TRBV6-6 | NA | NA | CASSSGLPGNTIYF | TGTGCCAGCAGTTCCGGCTTGCCTGGAAACACCATATATTTT
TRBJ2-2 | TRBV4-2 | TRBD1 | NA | CASSQGYQGDTGELFF | TGTGCCAGCAGCCAAGGCTATCAGGGGGACACCGGGGAGCTGTTTTTT
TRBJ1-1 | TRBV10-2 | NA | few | CASSEWGVNTEAFF | TGCGCCAGCAGTGAATGGGGGGTGAACACTGAAGCTTTCTTT
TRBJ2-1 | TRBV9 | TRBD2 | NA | CASSPRIGGGGINEQFF | TGTGCCAGCAGCCCCCGGATTGGCGGGGGTGGGATCAATGAGCAGTTCTTC